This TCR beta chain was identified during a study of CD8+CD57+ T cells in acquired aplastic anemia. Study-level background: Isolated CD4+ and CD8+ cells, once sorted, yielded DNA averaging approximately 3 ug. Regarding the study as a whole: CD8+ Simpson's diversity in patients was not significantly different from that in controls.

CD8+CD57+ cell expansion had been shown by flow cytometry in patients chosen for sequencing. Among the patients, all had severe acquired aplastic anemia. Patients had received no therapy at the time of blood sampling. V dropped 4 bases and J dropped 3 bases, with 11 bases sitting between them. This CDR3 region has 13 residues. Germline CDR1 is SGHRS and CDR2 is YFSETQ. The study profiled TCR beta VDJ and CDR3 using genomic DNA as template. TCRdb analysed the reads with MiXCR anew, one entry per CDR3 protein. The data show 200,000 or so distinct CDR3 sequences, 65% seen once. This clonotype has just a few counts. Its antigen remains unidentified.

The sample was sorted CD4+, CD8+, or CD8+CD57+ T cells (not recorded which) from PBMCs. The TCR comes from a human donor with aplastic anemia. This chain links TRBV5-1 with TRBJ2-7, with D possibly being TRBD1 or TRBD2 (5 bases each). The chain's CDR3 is CASSPGTNYEQYF. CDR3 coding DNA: TGCGCCAGCAGCCCCGGGACCAACTACGAGCAGTACTTC.